This entry lists 5 T cell receptor beta chains sequenced from one sample in a study of human T cells and chemical hapten exposure. As to time point: pre-sensitization, week 0. Treatment meaning: therapeutic diphenylcyclopropenone sensitization with weekly scalp DPC. MiXCR, applied by TCRdb to the RACE reads, yields one record per CDR3 protein. The table records around 120,000 distinct CDR3 sequences, roughly 12% of them present only once. The sequences come from whole blood, collected in connection with sensitization to the hapten diphenylcyclopropenone (DPC). Receptors were obtained from a woman aged 18 to 35 with alopecia areata. Some clones in this sample may be carry-over from other donors' samples.

The chain has TRBV25-1 and TRBJ2-6; perhaps TRBD1 as D (6 bases). This CDR3 is built from 19 residues. CDR1 is MGHDK, CDR2 SYGVNS, per germline. V shed 3 bases and J shed 0 bases, with 18 bases lying between them. CDR3 DNA sequence: TGTGCCAGCAGTGAGTCCGGTGGGGGCACATCCTCTGGGGCCAACGTCCTGACTTTC. Translation gives CASSESGGGTSSGANVLTF.

This clonotype appeared many times. The CDR3 loop is CASSLDGGAVREQYF. DNA for the CDR3: TGTGCCAGCAGCTTAGACGGGGGGGCGGTACGCGAGCAGTACTTC. This chain uses TRBV7-2 with TRBJ2-7; 8 bases agree with TRBD2. The CDR3 is made up of 15 amino acids. The germline gives CDR1 SGHTA, CDR2 FQGNSA. V shed 1 base and J 6 bases; nucleotides not matched to a gene: 8. The complete variable domain, with remaining parts taken from reference TRBV7-2 and TRBJ2-7, reads GAGVSQSPSNKVTEKGKDVELRCDPISGHTALYWYRQSLGQGLEFLIYFQGNSAPDKSGLPSDRFSAERTGGSVSTLTIQRTQQEDSAVYLCASSLDGGAVREQYFGPGTRLTVT.

This clonotype was detected only a few times. The rearrangement joins TRBV6-5 to TRBJ2-5; 9 nucleotides line up with TRBD2. From germline, CDR1 is MNHEY and CDR2 SVGAGI. Trimming removed 8 bases from V and 3 bases from J; junction bases left unmatched: 4. CDR3 length: 13 residues. Written as DNA, the CDR3 is TGTGCCAGCGCGGGGGGGCCAAAAGAGACCCAGTACTTC. As protein: CASAGGPKETQYF.

The rearrangement uses TRBV28 and TRBJ2-7; D ambiguous. Between the trimmed V and J ends, which lost 4 bases and 5 bases, there was a span of 18 bases. The germline CDR1 and CDR2 sequences are MDHEN and SYDVKM. This CDR3 is 15 amino acids long. The CDR3 DNA is TGTGCCAGCAGTTCTCAGGACCCCCTGGATGACGAGCAGTACTTC. Protein sequence: CASSSQDPLDDEQYF.

The V gene is TRBV7-2, the J gene TRBJ2-6; D could derive from TRBD1 or TRBD2 (5 bases each). V lost 3 bases, J lost 0 bases, and 12 bases lay in between. Looked up from germline, CDR1 is SGHTA and CDR2 is FQGNSA. There are 17 residues in the CDR3. The CDR3 here is CASSFQRGRSGANVLTF. The CDR3 nucleotides read TGTGCCAGCAGCTTTCAGAGGGGCCGCTCTGGGGCCAACGTCCTGACTTTC.